This T cell receptor (beta chain) comes out of a study of PD-L1 blockade in urothelial cancer. Generated by immunoSEQ multiplex PCR, the TCRdb table keeps only in-frame clones and is missing some. This table has approximately 52,000 clones, approximately 77% appearing once. Time point of the sample: pretreatment peripheral blood. This clone was found a few times. Trimming cost V 3 bases and J 8 bases; bases outside gene matches: 1. The germline CDR1 and CDR2 sequences are MGHDK and SYGVNS. The CDR3 has 14 residues. The chain carries TRBV25-1 and TRBJ1-6; TRBD1 agrees at 10 bases. This specimen consisted of PBMCs, obtained around atezolizumab (anti-PD-L1) treatment. The receptor's source is a man aged 65 to 79 with urothelial cancer. In DNA form, the CDR3 reads TGTGCCAGCAGTGAGACAGGGGGCCATTCACCCCTCCACTTT. Its translation is CASSETGGHSPLHF.